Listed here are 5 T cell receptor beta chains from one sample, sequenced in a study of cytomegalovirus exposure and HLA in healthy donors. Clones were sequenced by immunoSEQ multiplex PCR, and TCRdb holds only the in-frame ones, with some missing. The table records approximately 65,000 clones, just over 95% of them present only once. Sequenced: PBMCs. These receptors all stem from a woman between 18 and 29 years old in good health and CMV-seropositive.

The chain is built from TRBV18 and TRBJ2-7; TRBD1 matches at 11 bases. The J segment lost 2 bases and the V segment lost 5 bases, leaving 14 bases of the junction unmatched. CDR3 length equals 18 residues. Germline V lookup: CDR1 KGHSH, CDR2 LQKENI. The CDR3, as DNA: TGTGCCAGCTCAAGTTCCAGGGTTCAGGGACAGGGGGCCTACGAGCAGTACTTC. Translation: CASSSSRVQGQGAYEQYF. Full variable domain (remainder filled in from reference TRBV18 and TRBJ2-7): NAGVMQNPRHLVRRRGQEARLRCSPMKGHSHVYWYRQLPEEGLKFMVYLQKENIIDESGMPKERFSAEFPKEGPSILRIQQVVRGDSAAYFCASSSSRVQGQGAYEQYFGPGTRLTVT.

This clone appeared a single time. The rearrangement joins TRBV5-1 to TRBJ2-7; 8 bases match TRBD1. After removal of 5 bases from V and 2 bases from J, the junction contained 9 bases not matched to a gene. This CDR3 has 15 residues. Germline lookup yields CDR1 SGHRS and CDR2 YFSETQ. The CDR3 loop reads CASRPLQGGPYEQYF. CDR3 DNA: TGCGCCAGCAGACCACTACAGGGGGGCCCCTACGAGCAGTACTTC.

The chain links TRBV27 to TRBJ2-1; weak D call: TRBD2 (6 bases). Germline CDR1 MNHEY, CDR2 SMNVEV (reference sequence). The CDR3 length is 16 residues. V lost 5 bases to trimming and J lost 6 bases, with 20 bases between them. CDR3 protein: CASSRPLPGLLNEQFF. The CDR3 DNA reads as TGTGCCAGCAGTCGCCCGCTACCGGGACTTCTCAATGAGCAGTTCTTC.

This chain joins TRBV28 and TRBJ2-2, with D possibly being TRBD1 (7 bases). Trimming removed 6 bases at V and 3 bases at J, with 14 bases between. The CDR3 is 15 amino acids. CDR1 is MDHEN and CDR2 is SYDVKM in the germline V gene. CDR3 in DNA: TGTGCCAGCAGAGCCGACAGGGAGGACACCGGGGAGCTGTTTTTT. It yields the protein CASRADREDTGELFF.

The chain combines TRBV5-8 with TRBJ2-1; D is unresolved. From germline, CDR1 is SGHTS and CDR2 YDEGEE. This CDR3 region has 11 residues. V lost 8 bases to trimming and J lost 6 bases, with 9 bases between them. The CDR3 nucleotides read TGTGCCAGATACATTGGCAATGAGCAGTTCTTC. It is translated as CARYIGNEQFF.